This T cell receptor (beta chain) was retrieved from a study of cytomegalovirus exposure and HLA in healthy donors. Regarding the study as a whole: In an earlier analysis, most TCR beta V segments were productive about 87% or about 30% of the time.

Comment on this clone: Its antigen is not known.

The PCR had 60 Vbeta and 13 Jbeta primers. TCRdb's table, derived via immunoSEQ multiplex PCR, lists solely in-frame clones and lacks some. Among over 150,000 clones listed, roughly 80% were seen once. The length of the CDR3 is 13 residues. V lost 6 bases, J lost 6 bases, and 5 bases stayed unmatched. Germline CDR1 MNHEY, CDR2 SVGAGI. The sequence was collected from a man younger than 35 in good health and CMV-seronegative. The sequenced sample was PBMCs. J is TRBJ1-2 and V is TRBV6-5; 9 positions match TRBD1. CDR3 in DNA: TGTGCCAGCAGACAGACAGGGGGTAATGGCTACACCTTC. Protein sequence: CASRQTGGNGYTF.